This T cell receptor beta chain originates from a study of control samples from healthy donors and cancer patients. Generated by immunoSEQ multiplex PCR, the TCRdb table keeps only in-frame clones and is missing some. The table records about 30,000 clones, 70% to 90% of them present only once. The V gene's germline CDR1 is SGHAT and CDR2 FQNNGV. Trimming removed 3 bases from V and 4 bases from J; junction bases left unmatched: 2. The CDR3 is made up of 14 amino acids. This receptor was taken from a woman aged 55-69 years with head and neck cancer. Sequenced: PBMCs. The gene calls are TRBV11-2 and TRBJ1-5, with 8 positions matching TRBD1. DNA of the CDR3: TGTGCCAGCAGCTTCACAGGGGGAAATCAGCCCCAGCATTTT. It encodes CASSFTGGNQPQHF.